These T cell receptor beta chains were read from a single sample in a study of blood T cells in healthy people across ages. TCRdb processed the 5' RACE reads anew with MiXCR; each CDR3 protein has one entry. The sample shows hundreds of thousands of distinct CDR3 sequences, around 48% of them seen only once. The sequencing input was blood. The receptors were sampled from a woman aged 55-75 years in good health. Each CDR3 is given with its conserved first and last residue. A D gene is named only where the DNA matches it firmly. Clone size is given for some rows only: seen once, a few or many times, or a class if the clone is expanded.

TRBJ2-3	TRBV12-5	15	.	.	CASGLGAWGTDTQYF	TGTGCTAGTGGTTTAGGTGCGTGGGGCACAGATACGCAGTATTTT
TRBJ2-5	TRBV20-1	15	.	.	CSARDHRRAEETQYF	TGCAGTGCTAGAGATCACAGAAGGGCAGAAGAGACCCAGTACTTC
TRBJ2-7	TRBV6-2/TRBV6-3	17	.	.	CASSPSPTLGQLHEQYF	TGTGCCAGCAGTCCTTCACCCACTTTGGGGCAACTACACGAGCAGTACTTC
TRBJ2-3	TRBV18	16	.	.	CASSPGGRRGTDTQYF	TGTGCCAGCTCACCCGGGGGACGGAGAGGCACAGATACGCAGTATTTT
TRBJ2-5	TRBV5-1	18	TRBD1	.	CASSWSKSGTGDQETQYF	TGCGCCAGCAGCTGGTCAAAATCCGGGACAGGGGACCAAGAGACCCAGTACTTC
TRBJ2-1	TRBV5-1	15	TRBD2	few	CASSLGGRTYNEQFF	TGCGCCAGCAGCTTGGGCGGGAGGACCTACAATGAGCAGTTCTTC
TRBJ2-7	TRBV3-1	12	.	few	CASSSNYYEQYF	TGTGCCAGCAGCTCTAACTACTACGAGCAGTACTTC
TRBJ2-7	TRBV2	14	.	.	CASSERIGSLGQYF	TGTGCCAGCAGTGAACGGATCGGCTCGCTCGGGCAGTACTTC
TRBJ1-4	TRBV10-3	17	.	.	CAISERRAVGTNEKLFF	TGTGCCATCAGTGAGAGGAGGGCGGTAGGAACTAATGAAAAACTGTTTTTT
TRBJ2-1	TRBV20-1	16	TRBD1	once	CSARDWRTGFGNEQFF	TGCAGTGCTAGAGATTGGAGGACAGGGTTTGGGAATGAGCAGTTCTTC
TRBJ2-1	TRBV7-9	16	TRBD2	many	CASSHGTSPSYNEQFF	TGTGCCAGCAGCCACGGGACTAGCCCTTCCTACAATGAGCAGTTCTTC
TRBJ2-7	TRBV2	15	.	.	CASSEEGRGQNEQYF	TGTGCCAGCAGTGAGGAGGGCAGGGGCCAAAACGAGCAGTACTTC
TRBJ2-6	TRBV12-3/TRBV12-4	16	TRBD1	.	CASSLRGLTGANVLTF	TGTGCCAGCAGTTTAAGGGGGCTCACTGGGGCCAACGTCCTGACTTTC
TRBJ1-2	TRBV3-1	14	.	few	CASSQEGGYYGYTF	TGTGCCAGCAGCCAAGAAGGGGGGTACTATGGCTACACCTTC
TRBJ1-4	TRBV12-3/TRBV12-4	14	.	.	CASSLESRYEKLFF	TGTGCCAGCAGCCTCGAAAGTCGGTATGAAAAACTGTTTTTT
TRBJ2-3	TRBV7-2	14	TRBD2	few	CASSPPGRQDTQYF	TGTGCCAGCAGCCCACCCGGGAGGCAAGATACGCAGTATTTT
TRBJ2-1	TRBV12-3/TRBV12-4	14	.	.	CASSLSYSYNEQFF	TGTGCCAGCAGTTTAAGTTATAGCTACAATGAGCAGTTCTTC
TRBJ2-4	TRBV11-2	13	.	.	CASSPGHLNIQYF	TGTGCCAGCAGCCCCGGACACTTGAACATTCAGTACTTC
TRBJ2-7	TRBV4-3	14	.	.	CASSQGGASYEQYF	TGCGCCAGCAGCCAAGGGGGGGCCTCCTACGAGCAGTACTTC
TRBJ2-3	TRBV7-3	14	.	.	CASSVDLGTDTQYF	TGTGCCAGCAGCGTGGATCTAGGCACAGATACGCAGTATTTT
TRBJ1-2	TRBV7-2	14	.	.	CASSPRGRDDGYTF	TGTGCCAGCAGCCCCCGGGGCAGGGATGATGGCTACACCTTC
TRBJ2-3	TRBV7-6	16	TRBD2	few	CASSVLAGGSTDTQYF	TGTGCCAGCAGCGTGCTAGCGGGAGGAAGCACAGATACGCAGTATTTT
TRBJ2-6	TRBV7-8	17	.	few	CASSPRTVSSGANVLTF	TGTGCCAGCAGCCCCCGGACTGTGAGCTCTGGGGCCAACGTCCTGACTTTC
TRBJ1-1	TRBV20-1	11	.	.	CSARVTVEAFF	TGCAGTGCTAGAGTCACGGTTGAAGCTTTCTTT
TRBJ1-2	TRBV20-1	16	.	.	CSARDRGWGKDYGYTF	TGCAGTGCTAGAGATCGGGGTTGGGGCAAGGACTATGGCTACACCTTC
TRBJ1-5	TRBV28	17	TRBD1	.	CASSPIWTGHSNQPQHF	TGTGCCAGCAGTCCAATATGGACAGGGCACAGCAATCAGCCCCAGCATTTT
TRBJ2-1	TRBV5-1	15	TRBD2	few	CASSLGAGGSNEQFF	TGCGCCAGCAGCTTGGGGGCGGGAGGATCGAATGAGCAGTTCTTC
TRBJ2-5	TRBV20-1	18	.	.	CSARPKGETGKYQETQYF	TGCAGTGCTAGACCTAAAGGGGAAACAGGAAAGTACCAAGAGACCCAGTACTTC
TRBJ2-3	TRBV4-3	15	.	.	CASSQDGTGGDTQYF	TGCGCCAGCAGCCAAGATGGAACAGGAGGAGATACGCAGTATTTT
TRBJ1-6	TRBV25-1	16	.	.	CASSDGRRSNNSPLHF	TGTGCCAGCAGTGATGGTAGGCGGTCTAATAATTCACCCCTCCACTTT